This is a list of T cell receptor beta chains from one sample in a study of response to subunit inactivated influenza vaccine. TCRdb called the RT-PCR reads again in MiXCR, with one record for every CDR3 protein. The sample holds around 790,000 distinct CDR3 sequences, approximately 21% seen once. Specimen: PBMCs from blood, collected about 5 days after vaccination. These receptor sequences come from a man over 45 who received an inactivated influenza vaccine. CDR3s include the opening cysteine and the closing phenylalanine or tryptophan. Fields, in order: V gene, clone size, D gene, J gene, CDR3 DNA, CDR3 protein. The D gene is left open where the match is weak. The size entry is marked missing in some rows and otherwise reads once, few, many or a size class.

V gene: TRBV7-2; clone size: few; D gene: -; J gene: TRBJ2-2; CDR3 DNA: TGTGCCAGCAGCTTTGCCGGGGGAGTAATAAACACCGGGGAGCTGTTTTTT; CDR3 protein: CASSFAGGVINTGELFF
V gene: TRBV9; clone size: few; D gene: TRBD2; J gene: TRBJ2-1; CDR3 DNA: TGTGCCAGCAGCGTAGGGTTTCTCGGGAGGTACAATGAGCAGTTCTTC; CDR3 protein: CASSVGFLGRYNEQFF
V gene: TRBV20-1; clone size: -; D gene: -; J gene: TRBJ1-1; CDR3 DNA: TGCAGTGCTAGGGAAGCCACTGAAGCTTTCTTT; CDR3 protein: CSAREATEAFF
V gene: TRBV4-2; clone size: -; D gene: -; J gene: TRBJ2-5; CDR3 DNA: TGTGCCAGCAGCCAAGACTTGACAGACCAAGAGACCCAGTACTTC; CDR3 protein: CASSQDLTDQETQYF
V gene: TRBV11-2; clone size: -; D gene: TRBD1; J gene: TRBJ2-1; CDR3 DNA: TGTGCCAGCAGCTTAGGCAGGGGGTTCTACAATGAGCAGTTCTTC; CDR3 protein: CASSLGRGFYNEQFF
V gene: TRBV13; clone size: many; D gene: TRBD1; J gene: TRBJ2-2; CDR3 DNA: TGTGCCAGCAGATCCAGGGGGCCCGGGGAGCTGTTTTTT; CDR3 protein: CASRSRGPGELFF
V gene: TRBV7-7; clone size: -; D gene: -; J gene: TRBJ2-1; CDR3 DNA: TGTGCTAGCAGCTTAGCCCTGGGTAGCAATGAGCAGTTCTTC; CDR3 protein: CASSLALGSNEQFF
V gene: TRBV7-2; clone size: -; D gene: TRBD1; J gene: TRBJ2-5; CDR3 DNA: TGTGCCAGCAGCCCGCCGGGACAGGGAGGAGAGACCCAGTACTTC; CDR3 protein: CASSPPGQGGETQYF
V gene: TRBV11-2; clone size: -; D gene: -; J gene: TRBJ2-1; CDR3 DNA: TGTGCCAGCAGCTTAGTGGTTTCGCGGGACAATGAGCAGTTCTTC; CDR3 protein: CASSLVVSRDNEQFF
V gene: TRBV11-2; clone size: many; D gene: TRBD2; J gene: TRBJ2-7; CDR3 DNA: TGTGCCAGCAGCCCCTTCCCCAGCGGGGGGGACTACGAGCAGTACTTC; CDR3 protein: CASSPFPSGGDYEQYF
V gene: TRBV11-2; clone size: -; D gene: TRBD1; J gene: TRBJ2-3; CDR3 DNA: TGTGCCAGCAGCTTTATCGGACAGGGTGGTACAGATACGCAGTATTTT; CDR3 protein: CASSFIGQGGTDTQYF
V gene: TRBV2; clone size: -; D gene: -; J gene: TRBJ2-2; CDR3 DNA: TGTGCCAGCAGTAAGAAACAGGGAGCGGCCGGGGAGCTGTTTTTT; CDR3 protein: CASSKKQGAAGELFF
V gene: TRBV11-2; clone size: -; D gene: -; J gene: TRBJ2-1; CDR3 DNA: TGTGCCAGCAGCTTTGTGTCCCCCGGGTACAATGAGCAGTTCTTC; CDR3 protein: CASSFVSPGYNEQFF
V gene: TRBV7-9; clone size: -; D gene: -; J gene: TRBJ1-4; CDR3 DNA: TGTGCCAGCAGCTTGTATAATGAAAAACTGTTTTTT; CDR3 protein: CASSLYNEKLFF
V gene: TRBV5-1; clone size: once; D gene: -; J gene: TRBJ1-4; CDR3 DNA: TGCGCCAGCAGCTTGGAATGGCGGGCTGAAAAACTGTTTTTT; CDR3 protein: CASSLEWRAEKLFF